This record covers a single T cell receptor beta chain. The record originates from a study of shared clonotypes between healthy human individuals. Researchers ran the assay at a deep level. As originally analysed: ImmunoSEQ junction-only sequences lacked quality scores, so their filtering differed. Clones were sequenced by immunoSEQ multiplex PCR, and TCRdb holds only the in-frame ones, with some missing. V, J and clone size are taken as reported in that table, and D and trimming were inferred from the DNA itself. The table records some 2,000,000 clones, approximately 95% of them present only once. V trimming: 6 bases; J trimming: 7 bases; junction bases outside the gene matches: 2. This CDR3 comprises 12 residues. The germline V gene has CDR1 SNHLY and CDR2 FYNNEI.

The rearrangement uses TRBV2 and TRBJ2-4, with 8 bases lining up with TRBD1. Sequencing input: naive CD4+ T cells sorted from blood. Indicated subset: CD45RA+ positively selected. The TCR was taken from a man between 18 and 35 years old in good health. This CDR3 reads CASRQGANIQYF. The CDR3, as DNA: TGTGCCAGCAGGCAGGGGGCGAACATTCAGTACTTC.